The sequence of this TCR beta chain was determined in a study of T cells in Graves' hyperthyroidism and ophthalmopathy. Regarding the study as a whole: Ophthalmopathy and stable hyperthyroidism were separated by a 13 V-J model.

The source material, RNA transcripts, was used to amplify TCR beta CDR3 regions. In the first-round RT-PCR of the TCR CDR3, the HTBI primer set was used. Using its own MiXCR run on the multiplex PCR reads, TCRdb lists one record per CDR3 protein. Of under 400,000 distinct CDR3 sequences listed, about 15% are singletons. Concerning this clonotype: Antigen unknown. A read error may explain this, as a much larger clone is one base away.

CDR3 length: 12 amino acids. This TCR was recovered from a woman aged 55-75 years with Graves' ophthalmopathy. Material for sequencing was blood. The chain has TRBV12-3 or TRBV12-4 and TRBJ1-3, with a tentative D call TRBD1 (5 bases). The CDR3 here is CATWPQGSTIYF. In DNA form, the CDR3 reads TGTGCCACCTGGCCCCAGGGAAGCACCATATATTTT.